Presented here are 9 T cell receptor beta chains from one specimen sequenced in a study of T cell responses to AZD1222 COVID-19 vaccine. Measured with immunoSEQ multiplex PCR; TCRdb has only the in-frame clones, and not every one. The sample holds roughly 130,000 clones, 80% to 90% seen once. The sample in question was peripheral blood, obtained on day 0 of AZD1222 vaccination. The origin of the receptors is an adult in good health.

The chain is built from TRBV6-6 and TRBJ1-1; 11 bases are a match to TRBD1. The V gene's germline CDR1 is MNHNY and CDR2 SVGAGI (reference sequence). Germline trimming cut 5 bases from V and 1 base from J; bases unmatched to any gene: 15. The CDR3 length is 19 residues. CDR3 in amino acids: CASSHRDRGRSIGNTEAFF. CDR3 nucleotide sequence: TGTGCCAGCAGTCACCGGGACAGGGGGAGGAGTATCGGGAACACTGAAGCTTTCTTT.

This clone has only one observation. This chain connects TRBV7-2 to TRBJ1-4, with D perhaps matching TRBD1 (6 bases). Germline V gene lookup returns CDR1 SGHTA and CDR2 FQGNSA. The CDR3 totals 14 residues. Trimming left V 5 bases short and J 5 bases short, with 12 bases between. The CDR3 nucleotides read TGTGCCAGCAGCGAGGGGGTACCAAATGAAAAACTGTTTTTT. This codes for CASSEGVPNEKLFF.

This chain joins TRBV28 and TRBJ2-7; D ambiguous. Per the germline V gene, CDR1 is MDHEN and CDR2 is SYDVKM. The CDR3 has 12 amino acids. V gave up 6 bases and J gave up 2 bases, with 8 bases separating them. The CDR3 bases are TGTGCCAGCAGGGCGTTGACCTACGAGCAGTACTTC. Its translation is CASRALTYEQYF.

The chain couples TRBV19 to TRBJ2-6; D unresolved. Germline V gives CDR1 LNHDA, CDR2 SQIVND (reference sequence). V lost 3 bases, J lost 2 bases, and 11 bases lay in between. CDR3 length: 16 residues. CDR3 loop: CASSIPRTAGANVLTF. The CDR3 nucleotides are TGTGCCAGTAGTATCCCTCGGACCGCTGGGGCCAACGTCCTGACTTTC.

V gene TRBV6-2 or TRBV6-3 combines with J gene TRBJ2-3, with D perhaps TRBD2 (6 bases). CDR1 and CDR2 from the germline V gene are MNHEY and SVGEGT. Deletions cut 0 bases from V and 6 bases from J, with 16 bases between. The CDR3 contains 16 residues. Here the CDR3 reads CASSYSASEGMDTQYF. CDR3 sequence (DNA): TGTGCCAGCAGTTACTCGGCCTCGGAGGGAATGGATACGCAGTATTTT.

CDR3 in DNA: TGCAGTGCTAGTAACGCGGGGGATATCCAAGAGACCCAGTACTTC. It translates to CSASNAGDIQETQYF. The gene calls are TRBV20-1 and TRBJ2-5, with 7 positions matching TRBD2. The CDR3 has 15 amino acids. With V trimmed by 3 bases and J by 1 base, 8 bases remained unmatched. Germline values: CDR1 DFQATT, CDR2 SNEGSKA (reference sequence).

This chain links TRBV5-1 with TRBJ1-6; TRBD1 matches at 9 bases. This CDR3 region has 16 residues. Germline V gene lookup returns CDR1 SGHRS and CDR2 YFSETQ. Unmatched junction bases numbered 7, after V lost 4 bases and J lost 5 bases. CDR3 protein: CASSPGDRVNNSPLHF. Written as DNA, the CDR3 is TGCGCCAGCAGCCCGGGGGACAGGGTAAATAATTCACCCCTCCACTTT.

As DNA, the CDR3 is TGTGCCAGCAGCCCGGGACTAGCGGGGGGCCGAGATACGCAGTATTTT. This sequence encodes CASSPGLAGGRDTQYF. The chain links TRBV5-4 to TRBJ2-3; TRBD2 aligns across 15 bases. Germline CDR1 is SGHNT and CDR2 is YYREEE (reference sequence). CDR3 size: 16 residues. The J segment lost 5 bases and the V segment lost 4 bases, leaving 5 bases of the junction unmatched.

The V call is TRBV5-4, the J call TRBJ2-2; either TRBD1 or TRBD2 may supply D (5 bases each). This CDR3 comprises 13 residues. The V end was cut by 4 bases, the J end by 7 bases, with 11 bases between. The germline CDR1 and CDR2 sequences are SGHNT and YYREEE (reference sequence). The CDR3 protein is CASSREGLGELFF. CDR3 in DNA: TGTGCCAGCAGCCGAGAGGGGCTCGGGGAGCTGTTTTTT.